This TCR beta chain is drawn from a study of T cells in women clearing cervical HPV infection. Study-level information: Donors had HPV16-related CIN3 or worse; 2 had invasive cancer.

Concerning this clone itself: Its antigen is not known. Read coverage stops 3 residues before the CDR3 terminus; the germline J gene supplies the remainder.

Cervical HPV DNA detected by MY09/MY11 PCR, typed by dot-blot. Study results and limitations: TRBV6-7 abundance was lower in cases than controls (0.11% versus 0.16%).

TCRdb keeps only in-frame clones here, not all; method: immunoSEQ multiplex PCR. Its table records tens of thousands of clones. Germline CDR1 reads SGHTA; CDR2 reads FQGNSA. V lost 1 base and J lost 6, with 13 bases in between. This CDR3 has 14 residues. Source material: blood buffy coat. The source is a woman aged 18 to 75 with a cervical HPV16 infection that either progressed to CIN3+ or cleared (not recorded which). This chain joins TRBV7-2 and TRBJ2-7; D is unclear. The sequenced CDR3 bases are TGTGCCAGCAGCTTAGGGCGGCCGCGGTCCGAG. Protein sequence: CASSLGRPRSE. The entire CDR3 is CASSLGRPRSEQYF.